This T cell receptor (beta chain) originates from a study of cytomegalovirus exposure and HLA in healthy donors (dated by TCRdb to 2016 to 2017). A note on the overall study: An earlier analysis of approximately 600 of the donors reported 250 to 350 Gb of sequence data and 120 million or so unique TCR beta sequences from approximately 180 million T cells. All discovery cohort repertoires had been generated using a single sequencing platform. A later genetic analysis took genome-wide SNP genotypes for about three fifths of the roughly 700 donors and used that subset as a discovery cohort. In an earlier analysis of roughly 540 of the donors, high-throughput TCR beta sequencing was used to judge whether each TCR beta V gene segment behaved as functional or pseudogenic. Donor age, sex, ethnicity and CMV serostatus were collected together with the repertoire data. Approximately 310 gigabases of sequencing data and approximately 84 million unique TCR sequences were included in an early release covering around 600 HLA-typed donors. Among the roughly 390 genotyped donors, approximately 81% belonged to the genetic ancestry cluster associated with self-reported Caucasian donors. The number of typed donors differed by locus: about 629-640 for A, B, C, DRB1 and DQB1; 522 for DQA1; roughly 600 for DPA1; and 400 to 480 for DPB1. To predict cytomegalovirus infection status, the study brought together high-throughput TCR immunosequencing, statistical association of individual TCRs with disease status, and machine learning. Rather than drawing on any new phenotypic data, the later analysis identified candidate immune exposures from TCR beta sequences and the way those sequences occurred across donors. In addition to the first cohort of hundreds of subjects, a separate validation cohort of approximately 130 different subjects was used. HLA typing included class I and class II loci at four-digit resolution. The study used immunosequencing to profile the T cell repertoires of approximately 690 subjects and linked those repertoires to cytomegalovirus serostatus. On average, around 230,000 unique TCR beta nucleotide sequences were sequenced per donor among a few hundred genotyped donors of the cohort, with 15% to 20% of those sequences being non-productive. The aim of the study was to test whether cataloging public T cell receptors could identify signatures of past pathogen exposure. A later analysis re-analyzed previously published TCR beta repertoires from 666 donors and added high-resolution HLA genotyping to study TCR occurrence patterns. Several DR-DQ haplotypes were treated as single units for association and clustering because of strong linkage in the cohort. Paper-wide results and their limitations: When HLA alleles, especially DR and DQ, strongly co-occurred, attributing TCR associations to individual alleles was difficult. Because the 87-base-pair reads could not distinguish some IMGT-functional V segments, including TRBV6-2 and TRBV6-3, those segments were excluded. It was suggested by the authors that the approach could potentially be generalized to other disease states and immunological phenotypes. A later analysis found that most CMV-associated TCR beta chains appeared HLA-restricted, with HLA associations seemingly driven largely by CMV exposure. Compared with equally common non-associated chains, HLA-associated TCR beta chains in a later analysis were more clonally expanded and had lower generation probabilities. A cluster of highly shared sequence variants was judged likely to be a technical artifact of the sequencing pipeline. A later analysis found that TCR association rates varied across HLA loci, with DRB1 alleles showing the most associated TCRs and HLA-C alleles the fewest. A later analysis reported that several top co-occurrence clusters appeared linked to parvovirus B19, influenza, CMV and Epstein-Barr virus. In this cohort, only TCR beta chains were sequenced, and detectable features were limited by the absence of alpha or paired-chain data. In the study, about 150 TCR beta chains were listed as associated with cytomegalovirus. Because HLA typing was missing for some donors at each locus, association tests included only the typed subset. Immune exposure information for the cohort was limited to CMV serostatus. Specific HLA alleles were associated with roughly 17,000 TCR beta sequences at a false discovery rate of 0.05 in a later analysis. A further reported finding was that TCR beta sequences accurately predicted the HLA-A and HLA-B alleles for most subjects in the first cohort. While some public TCRs were present in many individuals, most TCR sequences turned up only very rarely across donors. An association between a missense DCLRE1C variant and V-gene and J-gene trimming of TCR beta chains was found in a later genetic analysis and replicated in an independent cohort. Correlated functional status among segregating V segments might reflect linkage disequilibrium, but an unknown experimental factor could not be ruled out. A few of the identified cytomegalovirus-associated TCR beta chains were confirmed in vitro to be specific for cytomegalovirus antigens. In an earlier analysis of around 600 of the donors, most TCR beta V segments appeared in productive rearrangements about 87% or about 30% of the time, broadly matching IMGT annotations. Fewer than 20 rarely observed V segments, including chromosome 9 orphons, were excluded from the earlier analysis of several hundred of the donors because counts were too low. Compared with the 666-donor mean, donors in an Asian-associated ancestry cluster had fewer N-insertions in productive TCRs, according to a later genetic analysis. The classifier was reported to diagnose cytomegalovirus status with high specificity and sensitivity in both the original and validation cohorts. Sequencing depth was assumed to be roughly uniform across donors in the presence/absence analyses, though that assumption may not hold.

Only a few counts were recorded for this clone. Which antigen it targets is not known. Base qualities were left out, and no much larger clone turns up one base away. Inclusive of the bounding cysteine and phenylalanine, the CDR3 is 14 residues long. The retained sequence is limited to the CDR3, 42 bases, with the frame set at the first base. Based on the germline V gene, the CDR1 and CDR2 sequences are ENHRY and SYGVKD. V loses 0 bases, J loses 2 bases, and the germline ends lie 5 bases apart. The cohort was made up of 650 to 700 healthy bone marrow donors. At the time of sampling, all cohort members were nominally healthy, though unrecorded immune exposures were likely present. The donor was CMV seronegative and was included in the group of about 350 seronegative cohort members. A peripheral blood sample was provided by each donor, and peripheral blood mononuclear cells were used for TCR beta sequencing. Genomic DNA extraction from the blood cell samples was performed with the Qiagen DNeasy Blood Extraction Kit.

The library was obtained by the immunoSEQ multiplex PCR assay. The multiplex PCR relied on a mix of 60 forward primers for TCR Vbeta segments and 13 reverse primers for TCR Jbeta segments. The CDR3 region of rearranged TCR beta genes was amplified from genomic DNA by a multiplex PCR assay. On the Illumina HiSeq System, the amplified TCR beta libraries were sequenced as 87-base-pair reads. The paper's processing steps were these. A later analysis tallied approximately 87 million unique TCR beta chains across the 610 or so repertoires, and approximately 12 million of those chains were shared by two or more donors. To remove PCR and sequencing errors, raw reads were error-corrected and collapsed into unique sequences using a nearest-neighbor algorithm that merged closely related sequences. CDR3 sequences were aligned to IMGT reference sequences to assign V, D and J gene segments. Each retained sequence needed at least a six-nucleotide match to both a V gene segment and a J gene segment. Rearrangements were called productive when the CDR3 lacked stop codons and stayed in frame with V and J; all others were non-productive. CDR3 was defined by IMGT convention, running from the second conserved V-encoded cysteine to the conserved J-encoded phenylalanine. Sequences without an unambiguous match to a single V gene segment were excluded from the earlier analysis of 450 to 750 of the donors. In an earlier analysis of a few hundred of the donors, a V segment was called functional when productive rearrangements were above 56.7%, and segregating when the standard deviation between donors exceeded 5%. A statistical classification framework was built for diagnosing cytomegalovirus status from the catalog of TCR beta chain sequences. In a later analysis, TCR nucleotide sequences were compared against IMGT/GENE-DB human TR gene sequences so that V and J genes could be assigned. Using the TCRdist pipeline, a later analysis assigned CDR3 sequences along with most-parsimonious VDJ recombination scenarios. In a later analysis, each TCR beta chain was defined by its CDR3 amino acid sequence together with its V-gene family, and reads lacking a unique V-gene family were excluded. As a way to deal with suspected cross-contamination and a sequencing artifact, a later analysis dropped nearly 600 nucleotide sequences that were highly shared and had low generation probability. A later analysis calculated a clonal expansion index for each public chain from normalized within-repertoire ranks of inferred template counts. In a later analysis, generation probabilities were computed with a VDJ recombination model fitted to out-of-frame rearrangements, and the resulting probabilities were checked against IGoR. In a later analysis, hypergeometric tests were used to score TCR-TCR, TCR-HLA and TCR-CMV co-occurrence, with a repertoire-size bias correction applied to TCR pairs. A later analysis estimated false discovery rates by permuting HLA or CMV assignments 20 times. A later analysis grouped co-occurring TCRs with DBSCAN, adding TCRdist sequence similarity when clustering within HLA-allele-positive subsets. For co-occurrence clustering, repertoires with fewer than 30,000 or more than 120,000 public chains were excluded, along with a handful of repertoires with anomalous nucleotide sharing. The clones in this table, taken by TCRdb from immuneACCESS, are in-frame only. Not every clone is retained; where verified, under half of the shortfall comes from an unresolved V gene, and the cause of the rest is unknown. For V, J and clone size, that table is used; D and trimming come from the DNA. Across this sample there are 100,000 to 150,000 clones, with 76% seen only once. The ten top clones hold more than 1.5% of the sample.

The chain joins TRBV10-3 to TRBJ1-5, and the D gene may be TRBD1, 5 bases matching. The source is a man aged 50-59 years in good health and CMV-seronegative. Sequenced: PBMCs. The CDR3 in this case is CAISESTGNQPQHF. The DNA reads as follows: TGTGCCATCAGTGAGTCGACAGGCAATCAGCCCCAGCATTTT.